Following are 12 T cell receptor beta chains from one sample sequenced in a study of cytomegalovirus exposure and HLA in healthy donors. Use of 60 Vbeta and 13 Jbeta primers characterized the PCR. Generated by immunoSEQ multiplex PCR, the TCRdb table keeps only in-frame clones and is missing some. The profile covers 120,000 to 150,000 clones, with approximately 80% appearing a single time and around 4.5% taken by the ten largest. The sequenced material came from PBMCs. Receptors were obtained from a woman aged 40 to 50 in good health and CMV-seropositive.

The genes are TRBV27 and TRBJ2-5, with D possibly being TRBD2 (7 bases). Near its end, the DNA agrees better with TRBJ2-7, so the J call may be wrong. The CDR3 extends over 14 amino acids. Germline CDR1 and CDR2: MNHEY and SMNVEV (reference sequence). CDR3 loop: CASRRGGSGYEQYF. The CDR3, as DNA: TGTGCCAGCAGAAGGGGGGGGAGTGGTTACGAGCAGTACTTC.

This chain connects TRBV6-5 to TRBJ2-7; D is ambiguous. This CDR3 spans 13 amino acids. V shed 2 bases and J shed 4 bases, with 9 bases lying between them. In germline, CDR1 is MNHEY, CDR2 SVGAGI. Written as DNA, the CDR3 is TGTGCCAGCAGTTACGGCGACGGGTACGAGCAGTACTTC. Translating it yields CASSYGDGYEQYF.

The chain recombines TRBV6-4 with TRBJ1-5; 7 nucleotides align to TRBD1. Germline assignment: CDR1 MRHNA and CDR2 SNTAGT. The ends lost 7 bases at V and 4 bases at J; junction bases unmatched: 7. The CDR3 runs to 14 residues. The CDR3 DNA reads as TGTGCCAGCACCACGGAGGGGGCAAATCAGCCCCAGCATTTT. Translating gives CASTTEGANQPQHF.

This clone occurred once. V usage is TRBV4-3 and J usage is TRBJ2-1, with 8 bases fitting TRBD2. The CDR3 totals 17 residues. After removal of 0 bases from V and 8 bases from J, the junction contained 12 bases not matched to a gene. Germline V lookup: CDR1 LGHNA, CDR2 YSLEER. Here the CDR3 DNA reads TGCGCCAGCAGCCAAGACTGGCGGAGCGGGGGTCGGGATGAGCAGTTCTTC. It specifies CASSQDWRSGGRDEQFF.

The CDR3 DNA is TGTGCCAGCAGCCCGACTGGTAGCGACTACAATGAGCAGTTCTTC. The encoded protein is CASSPTGSDYNEQFF. The rearrangement joins TRBV7-3 to TRBJ2-1; maybe TRBD2 (5 bases). Per germline, CDR1 SGHTA and CDR2 FQGTGA. Deletions cut 5 bases from V and 3 bases from J, with 14 bases between. The CDR3 runs 15 residues.

V and J are TRBV28 and TRBJ2-2, with no clear D. From germline, CDR1 is MDHEN and CDR2 SYDVKM. The CDR3 is 14 amino acids. V gave up 2 bases and J gave up 5 bases, with 9 bases separating them. The CDR3 DNA is TGTGCCAGCAGTTTAGCGCGACAAACCGGGGAGCTGTTTTTT. Translating it yields CASSLARQTGELFF.

Details on this clone: The junction does not match germline at one end; this may be a read error. V and J are TRBV7-9 and TRBJ2-1; 10 bases map to TRBD2. The CDR3 covers 13 residues. The V gene's germline CDR1 is SEHNR and CDR2 FQNEAQ (reference sequence). CDR3 DNA: TGTGCCAGCAGCCTAGCGGGAGCTGTTGAGCAGTTCTTC. Translated: CASSLAGAVEQFF.

This clone was counted a single time. This sequence joins TRBV6-1 and TRBJ2-5; 7 bases map to TRBD1. Germline lookup yields CDR1 MNHNS and CDR2 SASEGT. The V gene end was trimmed by 2 bases and the J gene end by 5 bases; junction bases not matched to a gene: 11. The CDR3 spans 16 residues. The CDR3: CASSERGRAGPETQYF. The DNA of the CDR3 is TGTGCCAGCAGTGAAAGGGGGCGGGCCGGTCCGGAGACCCAGTACTTC.

V gene TRBV19 combines with J gene TRBJ1-5; 8 positions match TRBD1. This CDR3 contains 18 residues. Germline-derived CDR1 and CDR2 are LNHDA and SQIVND (reference sequence). V dropped 7 bases and J dropped 0; count of bases not matched to a gene: 14. CDR3 DNA: TGTGCCAGTACCCCAATACCAGGACAGGGCGATAGCAATCAGCCCCAGCATTTT. This codes for CASTPIPGQGDSNQPQHF.

This chain connects TRBV4-1 to TRBJ1-1; 7 bases are a match to TRBD1. This CDR3 spans 16 amino acids. Germline values: CDR1 MGHRA, CDR2 YSYEKL. With V trimmed by 3 bases and J by 3 bases, 10 bases remained unmatched. The CDR3 DNA is TGCGCCAGCAGCCAGCCAAACAGGGGTGGATACACTGAAGCTTTCTTT. Translating it yields CASSQPNRGGYTEAFF.

The chain uses TRBV9 and TRBJ1-3, with TRBD1 as a possible D gene (5 bases). Germline V gene lookup returns CDR1 SGDLS and CDR2 YYNGEE. Trimming stripped 3 bases from V and 0 bases from J, with 10 bases between. There are 15 residues in the CDR3. The CDR3 region is CASSARGDSGNTIYF. CDR3 DNA: TGTGCCAGCAGCGCTCGGGGGGACTCTGGAAACACCATATATTTT.

The chain combines TRBV27 with TRBJ1-1, with TRBD1 matching 8 bases. After removal of 3 bases from V and 6 bases from J, the junction contained 6 bases not matched to a gene. The CDR3 consists of 14 residues. The germline CDR1 and CDR2 sequences are MNHEY and SMNVEV (reference sequence). CDR3 in amino acids: CASSFIQGAPEAFF. CDR3 in DNA: TGTGCCAGCAGTTTTATTCAGGGGGCCCCTGAAGCTTTCTTT.